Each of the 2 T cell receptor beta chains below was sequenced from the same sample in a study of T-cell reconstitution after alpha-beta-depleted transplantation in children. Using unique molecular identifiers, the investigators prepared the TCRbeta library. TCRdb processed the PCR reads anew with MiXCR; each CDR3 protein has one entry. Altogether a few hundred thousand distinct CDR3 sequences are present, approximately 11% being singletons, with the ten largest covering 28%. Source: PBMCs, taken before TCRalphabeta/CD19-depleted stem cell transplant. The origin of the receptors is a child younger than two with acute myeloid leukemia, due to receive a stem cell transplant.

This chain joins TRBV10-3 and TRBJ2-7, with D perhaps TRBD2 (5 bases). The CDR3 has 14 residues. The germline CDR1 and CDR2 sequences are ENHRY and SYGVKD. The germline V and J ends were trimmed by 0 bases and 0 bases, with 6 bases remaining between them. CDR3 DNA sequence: TGTGCCATCAGTGAGTCAGGGAGCTCCTACGAGCAGTACTTC. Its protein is CAISESGSSYEQYF.

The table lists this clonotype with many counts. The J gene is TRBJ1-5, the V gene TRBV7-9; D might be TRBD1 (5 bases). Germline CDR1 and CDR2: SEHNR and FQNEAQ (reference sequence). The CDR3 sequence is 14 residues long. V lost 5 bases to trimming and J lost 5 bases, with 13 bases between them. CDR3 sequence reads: CASSPPGGDQPQHF. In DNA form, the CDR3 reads TGTGCCAGCAGCCCCCCCGGGGGGGATCAGCCCCAGCATTTT.